Given below is one T cell receptor (beta chain) in context. Its antigen is unknown. V was shortened by 1 base and J by 3 bases, with 10 bases between the two germline ends. The V gene's germline CDR1 is SGHTA and CDR2 FQGNSA. This CDR3 has 15 residues. The primer mix had 60 Vbeta and 13 Jbeta primers. Produced via immunoSEQ multiplex PCR; TCRdb's table is partial and in-frame only. In the table there are 100,000 or so clones, 60% to 85% of which are singletons. The sample comes from a study of cytomegalovirus exposure and HLA in healthy donors. Findings and limits, study-wide: A later look showed TCR association rates differing by HLA locus, highest for DRB1 and lowest for HLA-C. Most TCR sequences were seen very rarely across donors, but some public TCRs occurred in many. One variant, a missense change in DCLRE1C, was linked in a later analysis to TCR beta V- and J-gene trimming. Immune exposure data for these donors was limited to CMV serostatus.

The gene calls are TRBV7-2 and TRBJ1-3; a weak D match, TRBD1 (5 bases). Sequencing was carried out using PBMCs. This TCR came from a woman aged 35 to 49 in good health and CMV-seronegative. The CDR3 loop is CASSLDQGFGNTIYF. CDR3 in DNA: TGTGCCAGCAGCTTAGACCAGGGCTTTGGAAACACCATATATTTT.